This T cell receptor beta chain comes out of a study of T cells in Graves' hyperthyroidism and ophthalmopathy. CDR3 size: 14 residues. After removal of 6 bases from V and 6 bases from J, the junction contained 6 bases not matched to a gene. Amplified regions were TCR beta CDR3 sequences from RNA transcripts. Initially, a first-round RT-PCR of the TCR CDR3 employed the HTBI primer set. TCRdb re-analysed the multiplex PCR reads in MiXCR, keeping a single row per CDR3 protein. Of around 600,000 distinct CDR3 sequences listed, around 16% are singletons. This TCR came from a woman in her 40s with Graves' ophthalmopathy. The sequenced sample was blood. The chain couples TRBV12-3 or TRBV12-4 to TRBJ2-1; 9 bases are shared with TRBD2. The CDR3 loop is CASRRGGGFNEQFF. CDR3 sequence (DNA): TGTGCCAGCAGGCGGGGGGGGGGTTTCAATGAGCAGTTCTTC.